The 31 T cell receptor beta chains below were found in one sample sequenced in a study of metastatic and nonmetastatic thyroid tumors. The entire patient cohort was treatment-naive prior to thyroid surgery. TCRdb re-analyzed the PCR reads using MiXCR. The repertoire includes some 19,000 clones, less than 20% of them detected once, and 27% sits in the top ten. Sequenced material: blood. Every receptor here comes from a female donor with papillary thyroid cancer or a benign thyroid nodule (not recorded which). Some clones in this sample may be carry-over from other donors' samples.

In the case of this clone: One end of the junction does not line up with germline, which may come from a read error. This chain connects TRBV20-1 to TRBJ1-1, with D possibly TRBD1 on 5 matching bases. The germline V gene has CDR1 DFQATT and CDR2 SNEGSKA (reference sequence). This CDR3 has 16 residues. The CDR3 region is CSASPRSRGDQSEDFF. The CDR3 nucleotides are TGCAGTGCTAGCCCCCGGTCAAGGGGCGATCAGTCTGAAGATTTCTTT.

With regard to this clone: Germline and junction disagree at one end, which may indicate a read error. V is TRBV6-4 and J is TRBJ2-1; tentatively, D is TRBD1 (5 bases). The germline gives CDR1 MRHNA, CDR2 SNTAGT. This CDR3 is 16 amino acids long. The CDR3 DNA follows: TGTGCCAACAGTGACTCCGGCGGTGGGGCTTCGGATGAGCAGTTCTTC. Its translation is CANSDSGGGASDEQFF.

This clone appeared many times. The chain is built from TRBV20-1 and TRBJ1-1; the match to TRBD1 covers 10 bases. Looked up from germline, CDR1 is DFQATT and CDR2 is SNEGSKA (reference sequence). V trimming: 4 bases; J trimming: 11 bases; junction bases outside the gene matches: 10. The CDR3 sequence is 13 residues long. For the CDR3, the DNA is TGCAGTGCTATTAGTGACAGGGGGCATATTGCTTTCTTT. Translation gives CSAISDRGHIAFF.

This clone has at least ten counts. V gene TRBV5-1 combines with J gene TRBJ2-5, with D unresolved. The CDR3 is made up of 15 amino acids. Trimming left V 4 bases short and J 3 bases short, with 16 bases between. Germline CDR1 reads SGHRS; CDR2 reads YFSETQ. For the CDR3, the DNA is TGCGCCAGCAGCACCACGCCGGACGAGAAAGAGACCCAGTACTTC. It specifies CASSTTPDEKETQYF.

This clone was counted at least ten times. The V call is TRBV5-1, the J call TRBJ2-1; TRBD2 is a possible D gene (5 bases). This CDR3 comprises 16 residues. Looked up from germline, CDR1 is SGHRS and CDR2 is YFSETQ. Trimming cost V 2 bases and J 2 bases, with 14 bases left between them. CDR3 bases: TGCGCCAGCAGCTTATACTTAGGCGGGCCCTACAATGAGCAGTTCTTC. Translation gives CASSLYLGGPYNEQFF. The full variable domain, rest sourced from reference TRBV5-1 and TRBJ2-1, is KAGVTQTPRYLIKTRGQQVTLSCSPISGHRSVSWYQQTPGQGLQFLFEYFSETQRNKGNFPGRFSGRQFSNSRSEMNVSTLELGDSALYLCASSLYLGGPYNEQFFGPGTRLTVL.

There are many counts of this clone. A much larger clone lies one base from this, so it may be a read error. The sample has other DNA sequences that encode this CDR3 too. The chain has TRBV18 and TRBJ1-2; D remains ambiguous. Germline V lookup: CDR1 KGHSH, CDR2 LQKENI. The CDR3 is made up of 15 amino acids. V was clipped by 3 bases and J by 2 bases, with 13 bases between them. The CDR3 sequence: CASSPLPGENYGYTF. The CDR3 region has the DNA TGTGCCAGCTCACCGCTTCCGGGAGAAAACTATGGCTACACCTTC.

This clone was seen a few times. This chain uses TRBV10-3 with TRBJ1-5; 8 nucleotides line up with TRBD1. The CDR3 contains 17 residues. V was clipped by 0 bases and J by 4 bases; unmatched bases: 8. The germline V gene encodes CDR1 ENHRY and CDR2 SYGVKD. CDR3 sequence (DNA): TGTGCCATCAGTGAGTCGCATGGACAGGGAACGAATCAGCCCCAGCATTTT. It is translated as CAISESHGQGTNQPQHF.

This clone was recorded a few times. The chain couples TRBV7-9 to TRBJ2-7; perhaps TRBD2 as D (5 bases). The CDR3 sequence is 12 residues long. Looked up from germline, CDR1 is SEHNR and CDR2 is FQNEAQ (reference sequence). CDR3 DNA: TGTACCGGCATCTTAGGAGGTGGAGAGCAGTACTTC. Translated: CTGILGGGEQYF.

V and J are TRBV11-3 and TRBJ1-1; D remains ambiguous. The ends were cut back, 5 bases at V and 12 bases at J, with 16 bases in the middle. In germline, CDR1 is SGHNT, CDR2 YENEEA. This CDR3 has 12 amino acids. The CDR3 protein is CASSLGSLRSFF. The DNA for the CDR3 is TGTGCCAGCAGCCTCGGAAGTTTGCGATCTTTCTTT.

In this sample, this clone turned up a few times. Germline and junction disagree at one end, which may indicate a read error. The chain is built from TRBV25-1 and TRBJ2-3; D is undetermined. CDR1 and CDR2 (germline): MGHDK, SYGVNS. The CDR3 consists of 13 residues. CDR3 in amino acids: CSSSYMVTDTQYF. The CDR3, as DNA: TGTTCCAGCAGTTATATGGTAACAGATACGCAGTATTTT.

The chain carries TRBV2 and TRBJ2-1, with D hard to call. Looked up from germline, CDR1 is SNHLY and CDR2 is FYNNEI. The ends were cut back, 3 bases at V and 6 bases at J, with 12 bases in the middle. This CDR3 spans 14 amino acids. The DNA for the CDR3 is TGTGCCAGCAGTGATCCTGGGTGCCCCAATGAGCAGTTCTTC. It is translated as CASSDPGCPNEQFF.

This chain connects TRBV20-1 to TRBJ2-3, with 10 bases fitting TRBD2. The CDR3 contains 18 residues. V lost 4 bases to trimming and J lost 7 bases; unmatched junction nucleotides: 20. Germline V gene lookup returns CDR1 DFQATT and CDR2 SNEGSKA (reference sequence). The CDR3 sequence: CSAISGLARTMLTYTQYF. The CDR3 DNA follows: TGCAGTGCTATCTCGGGACTAGCGAGAACCATGTTGACATATACGCAGTATTTT.

On this clone: At one end, the junction sequence differs from germline, possibly due to a read error. The chain uses TRBV19 and TRBJ2-1; tentatively, D is TRBD1 (5 bases). The germline V gene has CDR1 LNHDA and CDR2 SQIVND (reference sequence). The CDR3 has 16 amino acids. CDR3 region: CASSSREVTVGNEQSF. The CDR3 DNA reads TGTGCCAGTAGTAGCCGTGAGGTGACAGTAGGCAATGAGCAGTCCTTC.

This clone appeared once. The chain combines TRBV25-1 with TRBJ2-3; tentatively, D is TRBD2 (5 bases). CDR3 size: 13 residues. Per the germline V gene, CDR1 is MGHDK and CDR2 is SYGVNS. Deletions cut 10 bases from V and 3 bases from J, with 14 bases between. CDR3 in amino acids: CATRYRGTDTQYF. The DNA for the CDR3 is TGTGCCACCAGATACCGGGGAACAGATACGCAGTATTTT.

This clone was picked up many times. The chain employs TRBV9 and TRBJ2-5, with D possibly called TRBD1 or TRBD2 (6 bases each). This CDR3 is 16 amino acids long. Per the germline V gene, CDR1 is SGDLS and CDR2 is YYNGEE. Between the trimmed V and J ends, which lost 3 bases and 5 bases, there was a span of 20 bases. CDR3 protein: CASSARTGAPWETQYF. The CDR3 DNA reads as TGTGCCAGCAGCGCAAGAACGGGGGCGCCTTGGGAGACCCAGTACTTC.

By share, this clone ranks as medium-sized. V is TRBV2 and J is TRBJ1-2; D is uncertain. This CDR3 is built from 15 residues. Germline CDR1 reads SNHLY; CDR2 reads FYNNEI. The germline V and J ends were trimmed by 7 bases and 0 bases, with 15 bases remaining between them. CDR3: CASTEGRNSNYGYTF. CDR3 nucleotides: TGTGCCAGCACGGAAGGCCGGAACTCTAACTATGGCTACACCTTC.

By sample share, this clone is medium-sized. This sequence joins TRBV6-1 and TRBJ2-5; 9 bases are a match to TRBD1. The CDR3 runs to 16 residues. Germline V gene data show CDR1 as MNHNS and CDR2 as SASEGT. The V segment lost 6 bases and the J segment 2 bases; nucleotides outside the gene matches: 10. The CDR3: CASRQRTGTGQETQYF. CDR3 nucleotide sequence: TGTGCCAGCAGGCAGAGGACCGGGACAGGGCAAGAGACCCAGTACTTC.

This clone showed up many times. The chain has TRBV11-2 and TRBJ1-2, with a weak D call TRBD1 (6 bases). Trimming cost V 4 bases and J 5 bases, with 20 bases left between them. Germline CDR1 reads SGHAT; CDR2 reads FQNNGV. This CDR3 region has 16 residues. The CDR3 loop reads CASSSHRGGAVYGYTF. The CDR3 DNA is TGTGCCAGCAGCTCTCATCGGGGGGGCGCGGTGTATGGCTACACCTTC.

About this clone itself: The junction and the germline gene differ at one end; a read error may be behind it. The chain employs TRBV20-1 and TRBJ2-2; 14 positions agree with TRBD2. Germline V CDR1 and CDR2: DFQATT, SNEGSKA (reference sequence). The CDR3 is 16 residues long. Written as DNA, the CDR3 is TGCAGTGCTAGAGGGGGACTAGCGGGAGTCACCGGTGAGCCGTTTTTT. Translation: CSARGGLAGVTGEPFF.

The chain combines TRBV7-2 with TRBJ2-7, with no clear D. The CDR3 contains 13 residues. Trimming left V 2 bases short and J 4 bases short, with 9 bases between. The germline V gene encodes CDR1 SGHTA and CDR2 FQGNSA. The CDR3 region has the DNA TGTGCCAGCAGCTTAAACCAAAGGTACGAGCAGTACTTC. Its translation: CASSLNQRYEQYF.

In this sample, this clone turned up many times. This chain joins TRBV18 and TRBJ1-4; D unresolved. The CDR3 runs to 13 residues. V shed 6 bases and J shed 5 bases, with 10 bases lying between them. The germline CDR1 and CDR2 sequences are KGHSH and LQKENI. The CDR3 bases are TGTGCCAGCTCTCCGCCGTCAAATGAAAAACTGTTTTTT. Translating it yields CASSPPSNEKLFF.

The sample holds a few counts of this clone. The V and J genes are TRBV7-8 and TRBJ1-3; D gene uncertain. This CDR3 comprises 12 residues. CDR1 SGHVS and CDR2 FQNEAQ come from the germline V gene. V was pared by 5 bases and J by 3 bases, with 5 bases between. Here the CDR3 DNA reads TGTGCCAGCAGCCTTGATGGAAACACCATATATTTT. It codes for CASSLDGNTIYF.

This clone was found many times. This CDR3 is also generated by other DNA sequences in the sample. This chain joins TRBV20-1 and TRBJ2-5; 14 nucleotides match TRBD2. CDR3 length: 15 amino acids. Trimming at V came to 7 bases and at J to 3 bases, leaving 7 bases not matched to a gene. The germline CDR1 and CDR2 sequences are DFQATT and SNEGSKA (reference sequence). The CDR3 DNA reads as TGCAGTGTTCAGCGGACTAGCGGGGGGAAAGAGACCCAGTACTTC. Protein sequence: CSVQRTSGGKETQYF.

This clone was found many times. The gene calls are TRBV20-1 and TRBJ2-7; 9 bases align to TRBD2. Per the germline V gene, CDR1 is DFQATT and CDR2 is SNEGSKA (reference sequence). The CDR3 extends over 18 amino acids. With 0 bases clipped from V and 2 bases from J, the junction kept 14 bases outside the gene matches. The CDR3 region is CSARDYGSGGAIPYEQYF. The CDR3 bases are TGCAGTGCTAGAGATTATGGTAGCGGGGGAGCTATACCCTACGAGCAGTACTTC.

This clone was seen repeatedly, ten times or more. The chain joins TRBV19 to TRBJ2-2, with a possible D match to TRBD1 (5 bases). The V and J ends lost 10 bases and 3 bases respectively, with 15 bases between them. Germline V lookup: CDR1 LNHDA, CDR2 SQIVND (reference sequence). There are 14 residues in the CDR3. CDR3 sequence reads: CAIQGAGHTGELFF. Here the CDR3 DNA reads TGTGCCATCCAAGGGGCAGGGCACACCGGGGAGCTGTTTTTT.

This clone was counted a single time. The J gene is TRBJ2-7, the V gene TRBV4-1, with 7 bases matching TRBD2. CDR1 is MGHRA, CDR2 YSYEKL, per germline. The CDR3 contains 13 residues. V shed 1 base and J 6 bases; nucleotides not matched to a gene: 3. The CDR3: CASSQGEGLEQYF. In nucleotides, the CDR3 is TGCGCCAGCAGCCAAGGGGAGGGACTCGAGCAGTACTTC.

This clone was seen at least ten times. The V gene is TRBV7-8, the J gene TRBJ1-1, with 8 bases identical to TRBD1. In germline, CDR1 is SGHVS, CDR2 FQNEAQ. V was pared by 9 bases and J by 1 base, with 7 bases of the junction left unmatched. CDR3 length equals 14 residues. The CDR3 DNA is TGTGCCAGTCAGAAAGACAGGGGGAACACTGAAGCTTTCTTT. It codes for CASQKDRGNTEAFF.

The sample holds many counts of this clone. The chain is built from TRBV5-6 and TRBJ1-2; 7 bases line up with TRBD1. Trimming cost V 4 bases and J 3 bases; bases outside gene matches: 6. Germline V CDR1 and CDR2: SGHDT, YYEEEE. The CDR3 loop spans 14 amino acids. CDR3 region: CASSPRTGDYGYTF. In DNA, the CDR3 is TGTGCCAGCAGCCCACGGACAGGAGACTATGGCTACACCTTC.

This clone was counted a single time. This chain links TRBV7-9 with TRBJ1-2; D is unresolved. Germline CDR1 and CDR2: SEHNR and FQNEAQ (reference sequence). V lost 7 bases to trimming and J lost 3 bases, with 15 bases between them. CDR3 size: 14 residues. CDR3 bases: TGTGCCAGCATCCTGCTTGTGCCCGACTATGGCTACACCTTC. Residues: CASILLVPDYGYTF.

There are many counts of this clone. Other DNA sequences in the same sample also yield this CDR3. The chain recombines TRBV20-1 with TRBJ1-1; D unresolved. The CDR3 extends over 13 amino acids. V lost 5 bases and J lost 1, with 11 bases in between. Germline V lookup: CDR1 DFQATT, CDR2 SNEGSKA (reference sequence). The chain's CDR3 is CSAARTGNTEAFF. The CDR3 coding sequence is TGCAGTGCTGCCCGGACGGGGAACACTGAAGCTTTCTTT.

This clone was observed many times. V and J are TRBV18 and TRBJ1-2; D is undetermined. CDR3 length: 16 residues. The ends were cut back, 6 bases at V and 0 bases at J, with 17 bases in the middle. CDR1 and CDR2 from the germline V gene are KGHSH and LQKENI. The CDR3, as DNA: TGTGCCAGCTCGCTCACCCACCCTGAATCTAACTATGGCTACACCTTC. It codes for CASSLTHPESNYGYTF.